A selection of T cell receptor beta chains follows, all from one sample in a study of T-cell reconstitution after alpha-beta-depleted transplantation in children. TCRdb reprocessed the PCR reads via MiXCR and lists one record per CDR3 protein. The table records about 580,000 distinct CDR3 sequences, about 21% of them present only once. The sequencing used PBMCs, mostly from graft donor cells, collected 360 days after TCRalphabeta/CD19-depleted stem cell transplant. These receptors all stem from a boy younger than two who had a stem cell transplant for acute myeloid leukemia, so the T cells may come from the graft donor. The CDR3 runs from the conserved cysteine through the conserved F or W. The D gene is left open where the match is weak. Not all rows give a size; the values are once, few, many and, for expanded clones, a class.

D gene,V gene,J gene,clone size,CDR3 protein,CDR3 DNA
TRBD1,TRBV7-2,TRBJ2-7,-,CASSLAPTGSGSYEQYF,TGTGCCAGCAGCTTAGCCCCGACAGGGTCCGGGTCCTACGAGCAGTACTTC
-,TRBV4-2,TRBJ2-3,-,CASSQDFPEATDTQYF,TGTGCCAGCAGCCAAGATTTCCCAGAAGCCACAGATACGCAGTATTTT
-,TRBV27,TRBJ1-6,few,CASSSGTTPLHF,TGTGCCAGCAGTTCTGGCACCACTCCCCTCCACTTT
TRBD1,TRBV6-1,TRBJ1-6,-,CASRPDRVVSPLHF,TGTGCCAGCAGGCCCGACAGGGTAGTTTCACCCCTCCACTTT
TRBD1,TRBV24-1,TRBJ2-1,few,CATSRTAWDRSYNEQFF,TGTGCCACCAGTCGAACCGCGTGGGACAGGAGCTACAATGAGCAGTTCTTC
TRBD1,TRBV25-1,TRBJ2-7,-,CASSEWGTGKYEQYF,TGTGCCAGCAGTGAATGGGGGACAGGGAAGTACGAGCAGTACTTC
-,TRBV11-1,TRBJ2-1,few,CASSLAGADEQFF,TGTGCCAGCAGCTTAGCGGGTGCAGATGAGCAGTTCTTC
-,TRBV20-1,TRBJ2-5,many,CSGDQGVQETQYF,TGCAGCGGGGATCAGGGTGTCCAAGAGACCCAGTACTTC
-,TRBV6-2/TRBV6-3,TRBJ2-1,-,CASSYSPPWQGLRYNEQFF,TGTGCCAGCAGTTACTCGCCCCCGTGGCAGGGTCTGAGATACAATGAGCAGTTCTTC
-,TRBV29-1,TRBJ1-5,many,CSVGTQGPHNQPQHF,TGCAGCGTTGGAACACAGGGTCCCCACAATCAGCCCCAGCATTTT
-,TRBV25-1,TRBJ2-3,-,CASSYGLSTDTQYF,TGTGCCAGCAGCTACGGACTGAGCACAGATACGCAGTATTTT
-,TRBV3-1,TRBJ2-7,-,CASSRTKTEQYF,TGTGCCAGCAGTCGTACTAAGACCGAGCAGTACTTC
-,TRBV20-1,TRBJ2-5,many,CSARDAPRLYQETQYF,TGCAGTGCTAGAGATGCGCCCCGTCTATACCAAGAGACCCAGTACTTC
-,TRBV5-1,TRBJ2-1,few,CASSLVLGSYNEQFF,TGCGCCAGCAGCTTGGTGCTAGGATCCTACAATGAGCAGTTCTTC
-,TRBV20-1,TRBJ2-5,many,CSAPTGPYQETQYF,TGCAGTGCGCCGACAGGTCCTTACCAAGAGACCCAGTACTTC
-,TRBV7-9,TRBJ2-2,many,CASSLGRDPSSGELFF,TGTGCCAGCAGCTTAGGCCGGGACCCCTCATCCGGGGAGCTGTTTTTT
-,TRBV4-3,TRBJ2-6,many,CASSQKGIGLWANVLTF,TGCGCCAGCAGCCAAAAAGGGATAGGGCTCTGGGCCAACGTCCTGACTTTC
-,TRBV4-3,TRBJ2-7,many,CASSQETSTYEQYF,TGCGCCAGCAGCCAAGAGACCTCGACCTACGAGCAGTACTTC
TRBD1,TRBV3-1,TRBJ2-5,-,CASSRFGTGKETQYF,TGTGCCAGCAGCCGATTCGGGACAGGGAAAGAGACCCAGTACTTC
TRBD1,TRBV12-3/TRBV12-4,TRBJ2-1,-,CASSPTRQGAGEQFF,TGTGCCAGCAGTCCAACCCGACAGGGGGCCGGAGAGCAGTTCTTC
-,TRBV24-1,TRBJ2-3,-,CATSDPWVAADTQYF,TGTGCCACCAGTGACCCCTGGGTAGCGGCAGATACGCAGTATTTT
-,TRBV7-9,TRBJ2-4,-,CASTSSHPSGIQYF,TGTGCCAGCACCTCCTCGCACCCAAGTGGCATTCAGTACTTC
-,TRBV24-1,TRBJ2-3,-,CATSDPLRGTQYF,TGTGCCACCAGTGATCCCCTCCGGGGTACGCAGTATTTT
TRBD1,TRBV4-1,TRBJ1-4,-,CASSQAGGTANEKLFF,TGCGCCAGCAGCCAAGCAGGCGGGACAGCAAATGAAAAACTGTTTTTT
-,TRBV30,TRBJ2-2,-,CAWSVGQGAGELFF,TGTGCCTGGAGTGTGGGTCAGGGAGCCGGGGAGCTGTTTTTT
-,TRBV4-3,TRBJ2-7,-,CASSQGQQMYEQYF,TGCGCCAGCAGCCAAGGGCAGCAGATGTACGAGCAGTACTTC
-,TRBV15,TRBJ2-2,few,CATSRDTKRELFF,TGTGCCACCAGCAGAGATACGAAGAGGGAGCTGTTTTTT
TRBD1,TRBV6-1,TRBJ1-2,many,CASKPGQGFNYGYTF,TGTGCCAGCAAGCCGGGACAGGGGTTTAACTATGGCTACACCTTC
-,TRBV5-5,TRBJ2-7,-,CASSSPGLNSYEQYF,TGTGCCAGCAGCTCCCCGGGCCTGAACAGCTACGAGCAGTACTTC
TRBD1,TRBV4-3,TRBJ2-7,once,CASSQTGQGPGAPYEQYF,TGCGCCAGCAGCCAGACGGGACAGGGGCCGGGGGCTCCCTACGAGCAGTACTTC
-,TRBV7-9,TRBJ1-4,few,CASSLEQGPEEKLFF,TGTGCCAGCAGCTTAGAACAGGGTCCGGAGGAAAAACTGTTTTTT
-,TRBV5-6,TRBJ2-6,many,CASSFPVGASSGANVLTF,TGTGCCAGCAGCTTTCCAGTGGGGGCCAGCTCTGGGGCCAACGTCCTGACTTTC
-,TRBV5-5,TRBJ2-7,few,CASSYTYYEQYF,TGTGCCAGCAGCTATACCTACTACGAGCAGTACTTC
-,TRBV3-1,TRBJ1-6,many,CASSHGTATSPLHF,TGTGCCAGCAGCCACGGGACGGCAACTTCACCCCTCCACTTT
-,TRBV20-1,TRBJ1-4,once,CSPGGARNNEKLFF,TGCAGCCCTGGAGGGGCCCGTAATAATGAAAAACTGTTTTTT
-,TRBV12-3/TRBV12-4,TRBJ1-2,-,CASKGVYGYTF,TGTGCCAGCAAGGGGGTATATGGCTACACCTTC
-,TRBV6-5,TRBJ1-5,few,CASSSGAGPGNQPQHF,TGTGCCAGCAGTTCCGGGGCTGGGCCTGGCAATCAGCCCCAGCATTTT
TRBD1,TRBV5-6,TRBJ2-1,-,CASSLTGDVNEQFF,TGTGCCAGCAGCTTGACAGGGGACGTGAATGAGCAGTTCTTC
TRBD1,TRBV7-6,TRBJ1-2,once,CASSLEDRGYGYTF,TGTGCCAGCAGCTTAGAGGACAGGGGGTATGGCTACACCTTC
-,TRBV15,TRBJ2-3,few,CATSPWGTTTDTQYF,TGTGCCACCAGCCCTTGGGGGACCACCACAGATACGCAGTATTTT
TRBD2,TRBV5-1,TRBJ2-3,-,CASSLPGGGMDTQYF,TGCGCCAGCAGCTTGCCCGGCGGGGGAATGGATACGCAGTATTTT
-,TRBV7-9,TRBJ2-4,few,CASSLIGRGLGDIQYF,TGTGCCAGCAGCTTAATCGGTAGGGGACTCGGGGACATTCAGTACTTC
TRBD1,TRBV7-9,TRBJ1-2,-,CASSSTGKGYTF,TGTGCCAGCAGCTCGACAGGGAAAGGCTACACCTTC
TRBD2,TRBV12-3/TRBV12-4,TRBJ2-1,few,CASTTSGGDEQFF,TGTGCCAGCACAACATCCGGGGGGGATGAGCAGTTCTTC
-,TRBV12-3/TRBV12-4,TRBJ2-1,-,CASSLVRPMDEQFF,TGTGCCAGCAGTTTAGTACGTCCGATGGATGAGCAGTTCTTC
TRBD1,TRBV20-1,TRBJ1-5,few,CSARTGRQPQHF,TGCAGTGCTAGGACAGGGCGTCAGCCCCAGCATTTT